One and the same sample provided the 30 T cell receptor beta chains below, sequenced in a study of CD8 T cells in Susac syndrome. An amount of RNA that ranged from roughly 0.5 to 1 ug was reverse transcribed with random hexamers. TCRdb re-called the immunoSEQ multiplex PCR reads with MiXCR, one entry per CDR3 protein. The data show about 250,000 distinct CDR3 sequences, approximately 92% seen once. The material sequenced was CD4+ T cells from PBMCs. These receptors came from a human donor with multiple sclerosis.

The rearrangement links TRBV5-6 to TRBJ1-2; 7 nucleotides align to TRBD1. Per the germline V gene, CDR1 is SGHDT and CDR2 is YYEEEE. Trimming at V came to 5 bases and at J to 4 bases, leaving 5 bases not matched to a gene. The CDR3 spans 13 residues. The CDR3: CASSPTGTYGYTF. The CDR3 DNA follows: TGTGCCAGCAGTCCGACAGGGACCTATGGCTACACCTTC. Looking up the rest from reference TRBV5-6 and TRBJ1-2 gives the full variable domain: DAGVTQSPTHLIKTRGQQVTLRCSPKSGHDTVSWYQQALGQGPQFIFQYYEEEERQRGNFPDRFSGHQFPNYSSELNVNALLLGDSALYLCASSPTGTYGYTFGSGTRLTVV.

This clonotype was detected only once. The CDR3 coding sequence is TGTGCCAGCAGCCAAGGGCAGTTGTTAGGAAACACCATATATTTT. It codes for CASSQGQLLGNTIYF. The chain has TRBV3-1 and TRBJ1-3; D gene ambiguous. The CDR3 contains 15 residues. V was cut by 1 base and J by 4 bases, with 11 bases left in between. Germline values: CDR1 LGHDT, CDR2 YNNKEL (reference sequence).

V usage is TRBV11-2 and J usage is TRBJ2-3, with D possibly being TRBD2 (5 bases). The CDR3 consists of 17 residues. Germline CDR1 reads SGHAT; CDR2 reads FQNNGV. The germline V and J ends were trimmed by 1 base and 2 bases, with 16 bases remaining between them. The CDR3 coding sequence is TGTGCCAGCAGCTTAGTAGGGTACCCTAGCCCCACAGATACGCAGTATTTT. This translates into CASSLVGYPSPTDTQYF.

This chain uses TRBV3-1 with TRBJ2-1; D gene ambiguous. The germline V and J ends were trimmed by 8 bases and 5 bases, with 16 bases remaining between them. This CDR3 has 14 residues. Germline V gene sequence: CDR1 LGHDT, CDR2 YNNKEL (reference sequence). The CDR3 coding sequence is TGTGCCAGCGCCCTTACCCTTACAAACAATGAGCAGTTCTTC. Its protein is CASALTLTNNEQFF.

This sequence joins TRBV6-1 and TRBJ2-4, with D tentatively TRBD1 or TRBD2 (6 bases each). V lost 1 base, J lost 7 bases, and 8 bases lay in between. The germline V gene has CDR1 MNHNS and CDR2 SASEGT. The CDR3 spans 13 residues. CDR3 nucleotides: TGTGCCAGCAGTGAAGTGGGGGGCAACATTCAGTACTTC. Translated: CASSEVGGNIQYF.

CDR3 protein: CASSQFTEVGNTIYF. For the CDR3, the DNA is TGCGCCAGCAGCCAATTTACGGAAGTCGGAAACACCATATATTTT. The chain joins TRBV4-1 to TRBJ1-3; no firm D call. The CDR3 contains 15 residues. Trimming cost V 2 bases and J 4 bases, with 12 bases left between them. Germline V gives CDR1 MGHRA, CDR2 YSYEKL.

The rearrangement links TRBV18 to TRBJ2-2; D is unclear. The germline gives CDR1 KGHSH, CDR2 LQKENI. V was cut by 8 bases and J by 0 bases, with 10 bases left in between. The CDR3 consists of 14 residues. The CDR3 nucleotides are TGTGCCAGCGCCCGACCAGCGAACACCGGGGAGCTGTTTTTT. Translating gives CASARPANTGELFF. The variable domain in full, completed from reference TRBV18 and TRBJ2-2, reads NAGVMQNPRHLVRRRGQEARLRCSPMKGHSHVYWYRQLPEEGLKFMVYLQKENIIDESGMPKERFSAEFPKEGPSILRIQQVVRGDSAAYFCASARPANTGELFFGEGSRLTVL.

V gene TRBV6-5 combines with J gene TRBJ1-2; 7 bases line up with TRBD1. Looked up from germline, CDR1 is MNHEY and CDR2 is SVGAGI. Losses at the gene ends were 2 bases for V and 10 bases for J; bases not matched to a gene: 4. CDR3 size: 12 residues. In nucleotides, the CDR3 is TGTGCCAGCAGTTACAGGGGGCTTAACTACACCTTC. Amino acids: CASSYRGLNYTF.

This clonotype appeared once. This rearrangement joins TRBV3-1 to TRBJ2-7; a weak D match, TRBD1 (6 bases). Germline V CDR1 and CDR2: LGHDT, YNNKEL (reference sequence). CDR3 size: 13 residues. Between the trimmed V and J ends, which lost 3 bases and 6 bases, there was a span of 12 bases. CDR3 in DNA: TGTGCCAGCAGCCAGGCTAGCAGGGGCGAGCAGTACTTC. Its protein product is CASSQASRGEQYF.

In nucleotides, the CDR3 is TGTGCCAGCAGTTTAGGGACAGCCAGCAACACCGGGGAGCTGTTTTTT. It encodes CASSLGTASNTGELFF. The chain employs TRBV12-3 or TRBV12-4 and TRBJ2-2; tentatively, D is TRBD1 (6 bases). V was shortened by 1 base and J by 2 bases, with 11 bases between the two germline ends. The CDR3 is 16 residues long.

This clonotype was recorded only once. The chain recombines TRBV7-9 with TRBJ2-2, with TRBD1 matching over 8 bases. Germline-derived CDR1 and CDR2 are SEHNR and FQNEAQ (reference sequence). The CDR3 length is 18 residues. Unmatched junction bases numbered 15, after V lost 3 bases and J lost 6 bases. The CDR3 sequence is CASSLVGPRDRWAGELFF. CDR3 DNA: TGTGCCAGCAGCTTGGTCGGGCCGCGGGACAGGTGGGCCGGGGAGCTGTTTTTT.

The CDR3 reads CATSVGQPVSTGELFF. CDR3 DNA sequence: TGTGCCACCAGTGTGGGGCAGCCTGTCTCCACCGGGGAGCTGTTTTTT. This chain uses TRBV24-1 with TRBJ2-2; tentatively, D is TRBD1 (5 bases). The CDR3 sequence is 16 residues long. The germline gives CDR1 KGHDR, CDR2 SFDVKD. V was clipped by 5 bases and J by 4 bases, with 16 bases between them.

CDR3 in amino acids: CASSPTSGSGYEQYV. CDR3 nucleotide sequence: TGTGCCAGCAGCCCGACTAGCGGGAGTGGGTACGAGCAGTACGTC. The chain combines TRBV7-2 with TRBJ2-7; TRBD2 matches 12 bases. This CDR3 region has 15 residues. The germline gives CDR1 SGHTA, CDR2 FQGNSA. After removal of 5 bases from V and 4 bases from J, the junction contained 6 bases not matched to a gene.

The chain is built from TRBV29-1 and TRBJ2-2; D is perhaps TRBD1 (5 bases). CDR3 length: 12 residues. Germline CDR1 and CDR2: SQVTM and ANQGSEA. V lost 7 bases and J lost 7, with 13 bases in between. CDR3 DNA: TGCAGCGCTTCCCCTCAGGGCGGGGAGCTGTTTTTT. Amino acids: CSASPQGGELFF.

CDR3 DNA sequence: TGTGCCAGCAGCTTAGATCGGGACATTCAGTACTTC. Its translation: CASSLDRDIQYF. This sequence joins TRBV7-2 and TRBJ2-4; D is unresolved. Per the germline V gene, CDR1 is SGHTA and CDR2 is FQGNSA. Trimming took off 1 base at V and 8 bases at J, with 6 bases between the two ends. This CDR3 has 12 amino acids.

This clonotype was detected once. This sequence joins TRBV7-3 and TRBJ2-1; D remains ambiguous. In germline, CDR1 is SGHTA, CDR2 FQGTGA. V lost 0 bases and J 8 bases, leaving 5 bases between the germline ends. The CDR3 spans 12 residues. The CDR3 loop reads CASSLTPHEQFF. The CDR3, as DNA: TGTGCCAGCAGCTTAACGCCACATGAGCAGTTCTTC.

This chain joins TRBV29-1 and TRBJ1-4; TRBD1 aligns across 7 bases. The V and J ends lost 7 bases and 0 bases, in that order; junction bases with no gene match: 5. The CDR3 contains 14 residues. Germline CDR1 SQVTM, CDR2 ANQGSEA. CDR3 DNA sequence: TGCAGCGCCCGGGACAGTGCAACTAATGAAAAACTGTTTTTT. Encoded protein: CSARDSATNEKLFF.

The J gene is TRBJ2-1, the V gene TRBV11-3, with 8 nucleotides matching TRBD1. CDR1 is SGHNT and CDR2 is YENEEA in the germline V gene. Trimming cost V 5 bases and J 0 bases; bases outside gene matches: 9. The length of the CDR3 is 17 residues. The CDR3 spells CASSPGGGQVSYNEQFF. CDR3 in DNA: TGTGCCAGCAGCCCAGGAGGGGGACAGGTCTCCTACAATGAGCAGTTCTTC.

This rearrangement joins TRBV7-2 to TRBJ2-7; 12 bases match TRBD2. In germline, CDR1 is SGHTA, CDR2 FQGNSA. CDR3 length: 15 residues. J gave up 3 bases and V 6 bases, and 6 bases lay outside the gene matches. In DNA, the CDR3 is TGTGCCAGCAGTTTGACTAGCGGGAGAGGCTACGAGCAGTACGTC. The encoded protein is CASSLTSGRGYEQYV.

The table lists this clonotype with a count of one. The V gene is TRBV30, the J gene TRBJ1-5, with D unclear. Deletions cut 4 bases from V and 4 bases from J, with 11 bases between. This CDR3 has 13 amino acids. Germline assignment: CDR1 GTSNPN and CDR2 SVGIG (reference sequence). DNA of the CDR3: TGTGCCTGGACCCCGGGAGCAAATCAGCCCCAGCATTTT. Translated, it gives CAWTPGANQPQHF.

The V gene is TRBV12-5, the J gene TRBJ2-2; perhaps TRBD2 as D (6 bases). Germline CDR1 and CDR2: LGHNT and FRNRAP. With 5 bases removed from V and 4 bases from J, the gap between germline ends came to 14 bases. The CDR3 is 15 amino acids. The CDR3 nucleotides are TGTGCTAGTGGTGAAACTAGCACGTTCACCGGGGAGCTGTTTTTT. This translates into CASGETSTFTGELFF.

V gene TRBV5-6 combines with J gene TRBJ2-7; a weak D match, TRBD1 (6 bases). The V gene lost 2 bases and the J gene lost 0 bases, with 12 bases spanning the gap. CDR1 and CDR2 from the germline V gene are SGHDT and YYEEEE. CDR3 size: 15 residues. The CDR3 DNA reads as TGTGCCAGCAGCTTTCGACAGGTCAGCTCCTACGAGCAGTACGTC. It codes for CASSFRQVSSYEQYV.

The J gene is TRBJ2-1, the V gene TRBV15; no definite D call. The CDR3 has 11 amino acids. V lost 3 bases and J lost 11, with 8 bases in between. The germline CDR1 and CDR2 sequences are LNHNV and YYDKDF (reference sequence). CDR3 sequence reads: CATSRTSKQFF. The CDR3 nucleotides read TGTGCCACCAGCAGGACGAGCAAGCAGTTCTTC.

The chain recombines TRBV29-1 with TRBJ1-4, with 8 bases lining up with TRBD1. Per germline, CDR1 SQVTM and CDR2 ANQGSEA. V shed 6 bases, J shed 8 bases, and the junction held 5 bases outside the gene matches. The CDR3 length is 12 residues. CDR3 coding DNA: TGCAGCGTGGGACAGGCAAGAGAAAAACTGTTTTTT. Translated, it gives CSVGQAREKLFF.

The V and J genes are TRBV28 and TRBJ2-3; 10 bases agree with TRBD2. The germline gives CDR1 MDHEN, CDR2 SYDVKM. After removal of 5 bases from V and 1 base from J, the junction contained 9 bases not matched to a gene. This CDR3 contains 17 residues. This CDR3 is CASSTLLLAGGTDTQYF. DNA of the CDR3: TGTGCCAGCAGTACACTCTTGCTAGCGGGGGGCACAGATACGCAGTATTTT. Using reference TRBV28 and TRBJ2-3 for the parts outside the CDR3, the full variable domain is DVKVTQSSRYLVKRTGEKVFLECVQDMDHENMFWYRQDPGLGLRLIYFSYDVKMKEKGDIPEGYSVSREKKERFSLILESASTNQTSMYLCASSTLLLAGGTDTQYFGPGTRLTVL.

This chain links TRBV27 with TRBJ1-5, with TRBD1 matching 9 bases. The CDR3 loop spans 16 amino acids. CDR1 is MNHEY and CDR2 is SMNVEV in the germline V gene (reference sequence). The trim removed 5 bases at V and 7 bases at J, leaving 12 bases unmatched. The CDR3 is CASSPLQGAQGQPQHF. CDR3 bases: TGTGCCAGCAGTCCACTACAGGGGGCGCAAGGCCAGCCCCAGCATTTT.

The genes are TRBV6-1 and TRBJ1-1; D perhaps matches TRBD1 (6 bases). The CDR3 sequence is 14 residues long. Per the germline V gene, CDR1 is MNHNS and CDR2 is SASEGT. V was clipped by 2 bases and J by 1 base, with 8 bases between them. CDR3 sequence reads: CASSEQGWNTEAFF. In DNA, the CDR3 is TGTGCCAGCAGTGAACAGGGGTGGAACACTGAAGCTTTCTTT.

J is TRBJ2-7 and V is TRBV5-4, with 9 nucleotides matching TRBD2. Trimming removed 4 bases from V and 3 bases from J; junction bases left unmatched: 5. This CDR3 contains 14 residues. The germline V gene has CDR1 SGHNT and CDR2 YYREEE (reference sequence). CDR3 amino acids: CASSTGLADYEQYV. CDR3 coding DNA: TGTGCCAGCAGCACGGGACTAGCAGACTACGAGCAGTACGTC.

The V and J genes are TRBV15 and TRBJ2-1, with D perhaps TRBD1 or TRBD2 (6 bases each). Germline assignment: CDR1 LNHNV and CDR2 YYDKDF (reference sequence). V was shortened by 3 bases and J by 13 bases, with 13 bases between the two germline ends. There are 12 residues in the CDR3. The CDR3 DNA sequence: TGTGCCACCAGCAGGCGGGACACCGAACAGTTCTTC. Translation gives CATSRRDTEQFF.

This sequence joins TRBV3-1 and TRBJ2-2, with D tentatively TRBD2 (5 bases). The length of the CDR3 is 16 residues. The V end was cut by 0 bases, the J end by 3 bases, with 11 bases between. Per germline, CDR1 LGHDT and CDR2 YNNKEL (reference sequence). CDR3 in amino acids: CASSQDRGFDTGELFF. CDR3 DNA sequence: TGTGCCAGCAGCCAAGATCGAGGGTTTGACACCGGGGAGCTGTTTTTT.